These T cell receptor beta chains were read from a single sample in a study of blood T cell repertoires in COVID-19. TCRdb's copy holds only in-frame clones and misses some; the assay was immunoSEQ multiplex PCR. Of around 170,000 clones in the sample, about 84% were seen once. The specimen was PBMCs or T cells enriched from blood (not recorded which). The source of these receptors is a woman aged 30 to 39 who had recovered from COVID-19. CDR3s leave out the opening cysteine and the closing phenylalanine or tryptophan.

v_call	cdr3_aa
TRBV4-1	ASSLGTGEDSPLH
TRBV7-6	ASSLYASVNSYNEQF
TRBV29-1	SVGTSGRAGDTQY
TRBV6-5	ASRRGRGVVYEQY
TRBV9	ASSVRLAEQVGELF
TRBV24-1	ATRQDRGNEQF
TRBV9	ASSGTGRDTQY
TRBV7-8	ASRMGGSGANVLT
TRBV28	ASSFPGGTGGLAGDYEQY
TRBV7-2	ASSWILAEQETQY
TRBV18	ASSPGGGYEQY